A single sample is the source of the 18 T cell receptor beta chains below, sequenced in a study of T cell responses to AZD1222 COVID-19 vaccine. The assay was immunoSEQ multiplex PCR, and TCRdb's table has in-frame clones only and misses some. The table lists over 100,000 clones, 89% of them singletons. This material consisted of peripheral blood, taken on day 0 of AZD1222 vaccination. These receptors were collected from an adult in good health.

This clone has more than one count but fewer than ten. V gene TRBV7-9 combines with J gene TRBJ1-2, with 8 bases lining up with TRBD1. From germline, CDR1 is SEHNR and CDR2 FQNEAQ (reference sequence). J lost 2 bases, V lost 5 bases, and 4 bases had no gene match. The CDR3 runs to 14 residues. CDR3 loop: CASSAGQGNYGYTF. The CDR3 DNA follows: TGTGCCAGCAGCGCAGGACAGGGAAACTATGGCTACACCTTC.

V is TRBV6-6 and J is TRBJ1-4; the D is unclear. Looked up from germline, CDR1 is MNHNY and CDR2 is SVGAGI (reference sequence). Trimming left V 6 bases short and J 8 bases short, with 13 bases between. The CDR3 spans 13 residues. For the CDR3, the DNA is TGTGCCAGCAGCGGATTCCCGGGGGAAAAACTGTTTTTT. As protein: CASSGFPGEKLFF.

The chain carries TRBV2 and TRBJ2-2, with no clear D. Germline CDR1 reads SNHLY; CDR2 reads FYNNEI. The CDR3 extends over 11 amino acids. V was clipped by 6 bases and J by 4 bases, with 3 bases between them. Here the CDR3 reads CASRVTGELFF. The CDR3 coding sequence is TGTGCCAGCAGGGTCACCGGGGAGCTGTTTTTT.

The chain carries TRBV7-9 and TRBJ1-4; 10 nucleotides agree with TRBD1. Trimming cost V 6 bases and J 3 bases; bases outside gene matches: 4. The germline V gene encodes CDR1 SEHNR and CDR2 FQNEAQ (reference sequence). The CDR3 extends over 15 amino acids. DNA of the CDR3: TGTGCCAGCAGAGGGGGGACAGGGGCTAATGAAAAACTGTTTTTT. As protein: CASRGGTGANEKLFF.

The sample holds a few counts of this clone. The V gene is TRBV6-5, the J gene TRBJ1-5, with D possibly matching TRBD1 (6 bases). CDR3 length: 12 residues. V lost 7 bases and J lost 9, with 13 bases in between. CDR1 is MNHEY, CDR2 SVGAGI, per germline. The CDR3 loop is CASTPRGGPQHF. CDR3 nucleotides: TGTGCCAGCACCCCGAGGGGGGGGCCCCAGCATTTT.

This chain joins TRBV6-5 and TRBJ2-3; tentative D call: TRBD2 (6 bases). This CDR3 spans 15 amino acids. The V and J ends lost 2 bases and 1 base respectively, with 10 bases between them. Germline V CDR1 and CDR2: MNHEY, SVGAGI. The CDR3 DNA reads TGTGCCAGCAGTTACCGAGGAGGGCGCACAGATACGCAGTATTTT. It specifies CASSYRGGRTDTQYF.

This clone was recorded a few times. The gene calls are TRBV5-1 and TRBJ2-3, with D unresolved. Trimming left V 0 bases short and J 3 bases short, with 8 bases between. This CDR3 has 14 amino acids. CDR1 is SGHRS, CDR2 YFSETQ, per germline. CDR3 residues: CASSLATRTDTQYF. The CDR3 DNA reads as TGCGCCAGCAGCTTGGCAACGAGAACAGATACGCAGTATTTT.

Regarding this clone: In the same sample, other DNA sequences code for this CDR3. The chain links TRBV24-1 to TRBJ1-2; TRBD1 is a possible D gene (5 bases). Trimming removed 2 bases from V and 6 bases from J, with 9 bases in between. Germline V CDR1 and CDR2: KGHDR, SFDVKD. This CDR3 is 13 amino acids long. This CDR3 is CATSDSGGNGYTF. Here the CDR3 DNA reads TGTGCCACCAGTGATTCGGGGGGGAATGGCTACACCTTC.

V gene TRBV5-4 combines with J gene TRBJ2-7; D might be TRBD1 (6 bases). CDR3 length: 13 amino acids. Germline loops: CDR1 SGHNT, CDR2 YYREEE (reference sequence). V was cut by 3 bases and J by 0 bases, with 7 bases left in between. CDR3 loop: CASSSGASYEQYF. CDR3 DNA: TGTGCCAGCAGCTCAGGGGCCTCCTACGAGCAGTACTTC.

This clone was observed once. The CDR3: CASSSGPYTGELFF. CDR3 coding DNA: TGTGCCAGCAGCTCTGGTCCCTACACCGGGGAGCTGTTTTTT. V gene TRBV5-6 combines with J gene TRBJ2-2; D gene unclear. The CDR3 is made up of 14 amino acids. The V gene lost 3 bases and the J gene lost 3 bases, with 9 bases spanning the gap. Germline loops: CDR1 SGHDT, CDR2 YYEEEE.

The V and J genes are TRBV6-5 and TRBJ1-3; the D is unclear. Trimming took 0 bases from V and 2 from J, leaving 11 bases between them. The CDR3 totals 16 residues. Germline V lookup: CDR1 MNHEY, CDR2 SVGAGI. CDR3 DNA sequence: TGTGCCAGCAGTTACTCGCCTTCACTAGCTGGAAACACCATATATTTT. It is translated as CASSYSPSLAGNTIYF.

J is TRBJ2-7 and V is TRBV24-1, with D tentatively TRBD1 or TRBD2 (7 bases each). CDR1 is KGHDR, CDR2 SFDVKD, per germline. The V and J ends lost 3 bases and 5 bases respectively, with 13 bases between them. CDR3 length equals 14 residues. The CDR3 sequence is CATSDPAGGDEQYF. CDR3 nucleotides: TGTGCCACCAGTGATCCCGCAGGGGGGGACGAGCAGTACTTC.

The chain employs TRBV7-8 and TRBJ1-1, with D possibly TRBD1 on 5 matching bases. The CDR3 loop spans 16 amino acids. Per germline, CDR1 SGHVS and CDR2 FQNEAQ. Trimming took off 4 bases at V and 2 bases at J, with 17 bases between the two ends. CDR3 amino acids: CASSSNWGTDNTEAFF. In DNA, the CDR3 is TGTGCCAGCAGCTCAAATTGGGGGACGGATAACACTGAAGCTTTCTTT.

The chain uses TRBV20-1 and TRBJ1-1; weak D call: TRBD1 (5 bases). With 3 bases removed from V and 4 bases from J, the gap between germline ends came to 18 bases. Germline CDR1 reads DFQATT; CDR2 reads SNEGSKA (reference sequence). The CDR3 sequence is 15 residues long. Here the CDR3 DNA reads TGCAGTGCTAGTAGTTTAGGGTTGGGGGGCACTGAAGCTTTCTTT. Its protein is CSASSLGLGGTEAFF.

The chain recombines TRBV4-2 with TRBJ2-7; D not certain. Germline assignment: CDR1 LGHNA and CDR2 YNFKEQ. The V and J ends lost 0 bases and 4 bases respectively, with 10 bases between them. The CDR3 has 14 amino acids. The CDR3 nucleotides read TGTGCCAGCAGCCAAGAGAAGCTCGATTACGAGCAGTACTTC. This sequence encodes CASSQEKLDYEQYF.

The CDR3 spells CASSTGGQGARQPQHF. The CDR3 DNA reads as TGTGCCAGCAGCACTGGGGGACAGGGAGCGCGGCAGCCCCAGCATTTT. The V and J genes are TRBV7-2 and TRBJ1-5; TRBD1 agrees at 9 bases. With V trimmed by 5 bases and J by 7 bases, 12 bases remained unmatched. Germline values: CDR1 SGHTA, CDR2 FQGNSA. The CDR3 is made up of 16 amino acids.

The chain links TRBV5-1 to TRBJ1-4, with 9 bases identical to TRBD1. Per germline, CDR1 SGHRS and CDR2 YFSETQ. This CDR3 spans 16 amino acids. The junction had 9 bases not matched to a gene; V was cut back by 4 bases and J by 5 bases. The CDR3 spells CASSLIPGTGNEKLFF. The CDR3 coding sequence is TGCGCCAGCAGCCTTATACCCGGGACAGGGAATGAAAAACTGTTTTTT.

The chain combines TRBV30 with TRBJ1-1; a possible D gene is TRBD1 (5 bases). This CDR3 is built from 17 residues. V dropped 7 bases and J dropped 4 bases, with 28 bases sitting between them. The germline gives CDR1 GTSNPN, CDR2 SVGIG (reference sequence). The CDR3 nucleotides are TGTGCCTCTCGAGCTCCTCCAGGGCAATCGAGGCCCACTGAAGCTTTCTTT. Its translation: CASRAPPGQSRPTEAFF.